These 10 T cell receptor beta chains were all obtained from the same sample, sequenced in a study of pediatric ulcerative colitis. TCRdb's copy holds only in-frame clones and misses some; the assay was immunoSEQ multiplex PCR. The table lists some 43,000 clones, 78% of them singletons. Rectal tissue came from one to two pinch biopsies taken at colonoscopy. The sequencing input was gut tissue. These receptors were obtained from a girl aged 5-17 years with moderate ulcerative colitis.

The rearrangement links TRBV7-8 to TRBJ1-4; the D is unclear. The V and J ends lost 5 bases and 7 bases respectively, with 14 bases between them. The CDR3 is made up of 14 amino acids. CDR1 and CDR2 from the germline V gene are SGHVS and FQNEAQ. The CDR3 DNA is TGTGCCAGCAGCGCCGAGGAGGGCGGTGAAAAACTGTTTTTT. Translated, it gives CASSAEEGGEKLFF.

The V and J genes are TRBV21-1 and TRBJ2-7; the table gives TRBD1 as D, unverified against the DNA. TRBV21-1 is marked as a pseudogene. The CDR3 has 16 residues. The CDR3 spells CASSNRAWALSYEQYF. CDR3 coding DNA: TGTGCCAGCAGCAACCGTGCGTGGGCCCTCTCCTACGAGCAGTACTTC.

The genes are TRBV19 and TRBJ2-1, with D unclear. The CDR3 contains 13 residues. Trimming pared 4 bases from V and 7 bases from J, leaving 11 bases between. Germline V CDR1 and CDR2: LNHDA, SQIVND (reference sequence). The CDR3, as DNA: TGTGCCAGTAGTAGCCCCGCCGGGAATGAGCAGTTCTTC. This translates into CASSSPAGNEQFF.

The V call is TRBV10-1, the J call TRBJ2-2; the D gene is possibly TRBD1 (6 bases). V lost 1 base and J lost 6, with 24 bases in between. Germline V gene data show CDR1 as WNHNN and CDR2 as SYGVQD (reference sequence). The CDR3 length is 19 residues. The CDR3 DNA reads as TGCGCCAGCAGTGAGTACAGGGTGGGCAAGGGTGACGGGTCCGGGGAGCTGTTTTTT. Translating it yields CASSEYRVGKGDGSGELFF.

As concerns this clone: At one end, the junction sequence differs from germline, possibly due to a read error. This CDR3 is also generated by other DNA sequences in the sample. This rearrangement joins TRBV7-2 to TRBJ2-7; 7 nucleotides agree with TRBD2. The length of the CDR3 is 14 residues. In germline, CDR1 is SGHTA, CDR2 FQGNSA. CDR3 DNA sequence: TGCGCCAGCAGCCTACCTGGGGGGGCCTACGAGCAGTACTTC. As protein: CASSLPGGAYEQYF.

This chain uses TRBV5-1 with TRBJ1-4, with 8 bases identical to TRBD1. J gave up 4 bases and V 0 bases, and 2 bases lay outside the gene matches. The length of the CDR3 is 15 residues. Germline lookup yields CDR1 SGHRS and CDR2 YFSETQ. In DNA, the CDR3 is TGCGCCAGCAGCTTGGACAGGGGGGATAATGAAAAACTGTTTTTT. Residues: CASSLDRGDNEKLFF.

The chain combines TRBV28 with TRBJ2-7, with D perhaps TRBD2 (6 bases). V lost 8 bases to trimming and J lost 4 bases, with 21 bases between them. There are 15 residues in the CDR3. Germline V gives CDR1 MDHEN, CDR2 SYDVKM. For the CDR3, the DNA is TGTGCCAGCGTGGAGGTCCGCGGGACTCGTTACGAGCAGTACTTC. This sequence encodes CASVEVRGTRYEQYF. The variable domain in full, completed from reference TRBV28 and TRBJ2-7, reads DVKVTQSSRYLVKRTGEKVFLECVQDMDHENMFWYRQDPGLGLRLIYFSYDVKMKEKGDIPEGYSVSREKKERFSLILESASTNQTSMYLCASVEVRGTRYEQYFGPGTRLTVT.

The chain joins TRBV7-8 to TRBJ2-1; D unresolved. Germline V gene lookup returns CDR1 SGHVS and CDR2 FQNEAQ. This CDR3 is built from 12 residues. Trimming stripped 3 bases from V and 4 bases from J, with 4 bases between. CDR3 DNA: TGTGCCAGCAGCTTCAGTTACAATGAGCAGTTCTTC. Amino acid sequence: CASSFSYNEQFF.

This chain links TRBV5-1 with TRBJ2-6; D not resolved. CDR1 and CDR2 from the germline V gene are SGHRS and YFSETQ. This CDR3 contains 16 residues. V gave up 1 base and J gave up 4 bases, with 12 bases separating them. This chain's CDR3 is CASSLSPLAGANVLTF. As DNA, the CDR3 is TGCGCCAGCAGCTTGTCCCCCTTGGCCGGGGCCAACGTCCTGACTTTC. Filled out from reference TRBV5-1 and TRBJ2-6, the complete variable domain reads KAGVTQTPRYLIKTRGQQVTLSCSPISGHRSVSWYQQTPGQGLQFLFEYFSETQRNKGNFPGRFSGRQFSNSRSEMNVSTLELGDSALYLCASSLSPLAGANVLTFGAGSRLTVL.

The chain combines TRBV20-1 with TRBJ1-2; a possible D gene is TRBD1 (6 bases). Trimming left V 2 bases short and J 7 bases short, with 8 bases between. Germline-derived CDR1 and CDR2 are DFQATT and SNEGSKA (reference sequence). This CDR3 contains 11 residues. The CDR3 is CSARMGAGYTF. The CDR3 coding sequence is TGCAGTGCTAGAATGGGGGCTGGCTACACCTTC.